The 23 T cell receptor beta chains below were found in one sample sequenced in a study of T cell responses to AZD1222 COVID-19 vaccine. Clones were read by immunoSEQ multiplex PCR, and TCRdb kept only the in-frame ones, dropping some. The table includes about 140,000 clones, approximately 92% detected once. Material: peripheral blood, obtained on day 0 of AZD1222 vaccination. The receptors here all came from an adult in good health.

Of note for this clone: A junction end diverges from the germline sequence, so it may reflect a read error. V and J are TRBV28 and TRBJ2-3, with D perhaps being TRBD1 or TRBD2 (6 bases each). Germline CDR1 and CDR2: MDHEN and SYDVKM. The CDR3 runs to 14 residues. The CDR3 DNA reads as TGTGCCAGCAGAACAACGGGGGCATCAGATATGCAGTATTTT. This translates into CASRTTGASDMQYF. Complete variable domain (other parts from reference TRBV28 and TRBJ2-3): DVKVTQSSRYLVKRTGEKVFLECVQDMDHENMFWYRQDPGLGLRLIYFSYDVKMKEKGDIPEGYSVSREKKERFSLILESASTNQTSMYLCASRTTGASDMQYFGPGTRLTVL.

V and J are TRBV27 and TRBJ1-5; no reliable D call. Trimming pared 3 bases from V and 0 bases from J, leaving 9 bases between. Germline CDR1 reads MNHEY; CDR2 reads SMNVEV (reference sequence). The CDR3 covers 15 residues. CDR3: CASSFRSNSNQPQHF. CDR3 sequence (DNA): TGTGCCAGCAGTTTTCGGTCTAATAGCAATCAGCCCCAGCATTTT.

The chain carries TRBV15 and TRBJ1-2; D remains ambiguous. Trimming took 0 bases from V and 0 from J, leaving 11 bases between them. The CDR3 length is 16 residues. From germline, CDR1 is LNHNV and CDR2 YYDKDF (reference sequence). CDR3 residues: CATSRDTGGANYGYTF. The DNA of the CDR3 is TGTGCCACCAGCAGAGATACTGGCGGAGCTAACTATGGCTACACCTTC.

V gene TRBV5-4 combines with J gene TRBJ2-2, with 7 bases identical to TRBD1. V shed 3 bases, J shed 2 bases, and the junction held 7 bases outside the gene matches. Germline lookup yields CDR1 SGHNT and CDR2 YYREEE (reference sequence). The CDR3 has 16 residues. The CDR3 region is CASSSGQTYNTGELFF. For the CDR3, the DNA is TGTGCCAGCAGCTCGGGACAGACCTATAACACCGGGGAGCTGTTTTTT.

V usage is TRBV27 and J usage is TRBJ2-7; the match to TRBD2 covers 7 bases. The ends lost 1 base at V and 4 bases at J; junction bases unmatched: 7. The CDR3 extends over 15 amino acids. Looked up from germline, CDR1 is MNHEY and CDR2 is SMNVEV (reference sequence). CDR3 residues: CASSLFSAGAYEQYF. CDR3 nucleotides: TGTGCCAGCAGTTTATTTTCGGCGGGAGCATACGAGCAGTACTTC.

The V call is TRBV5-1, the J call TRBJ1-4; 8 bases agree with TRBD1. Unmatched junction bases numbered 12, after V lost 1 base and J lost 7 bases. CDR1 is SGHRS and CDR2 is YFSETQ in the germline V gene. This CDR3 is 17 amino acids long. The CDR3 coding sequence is TGCGCCAGCAGCTTGATGCCAGGGGGCGAAACGAGTGAAAAACTGTTTTTT. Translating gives CASSLMPGGETSEKLFF.

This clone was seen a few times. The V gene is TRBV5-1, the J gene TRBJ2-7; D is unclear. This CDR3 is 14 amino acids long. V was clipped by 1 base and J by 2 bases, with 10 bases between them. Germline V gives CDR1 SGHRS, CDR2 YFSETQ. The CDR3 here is CASSLSGSPYEQYF. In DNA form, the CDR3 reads TGCGCCAGCAGCTTGAGTGGTTCCCCCTACGAGCAGTACTTC. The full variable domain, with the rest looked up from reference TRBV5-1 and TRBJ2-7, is KAGVTQTPRYLIKTRGQQVTLSCSPISGHRSVSWYQQTPGQGLQFLFEYFSETQRNKGNFPGRFSGRQFSNSRSEMNVSTLELGDSALYLCASSLSGSPYEQYFGPGTRLTVT.

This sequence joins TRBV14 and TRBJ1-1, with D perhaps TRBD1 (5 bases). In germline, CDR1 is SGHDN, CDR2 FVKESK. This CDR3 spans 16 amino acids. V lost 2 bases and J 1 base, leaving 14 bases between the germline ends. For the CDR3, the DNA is TGTGCCAGCAGCCAACAGTCGGGGGTAGGGAACACTGAAGCTTTCTTT. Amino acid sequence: CASSQQSGVGNTEAFF.

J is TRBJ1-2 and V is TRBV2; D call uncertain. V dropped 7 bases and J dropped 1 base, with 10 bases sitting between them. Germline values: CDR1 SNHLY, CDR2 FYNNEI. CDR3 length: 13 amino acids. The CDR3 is CASIWRINYGYTF. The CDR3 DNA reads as TGTGCCAGCATATGGCGGATTAACTATGGCTACACCTTC.

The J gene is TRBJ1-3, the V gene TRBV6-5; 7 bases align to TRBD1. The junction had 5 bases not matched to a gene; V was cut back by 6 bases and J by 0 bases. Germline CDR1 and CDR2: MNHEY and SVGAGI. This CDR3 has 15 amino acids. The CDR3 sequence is CASRTQGTSGNTIYF. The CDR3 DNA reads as TGTGCCAGCAGGACACAGGGGACCTCTGGAAACACCATATATTTT.

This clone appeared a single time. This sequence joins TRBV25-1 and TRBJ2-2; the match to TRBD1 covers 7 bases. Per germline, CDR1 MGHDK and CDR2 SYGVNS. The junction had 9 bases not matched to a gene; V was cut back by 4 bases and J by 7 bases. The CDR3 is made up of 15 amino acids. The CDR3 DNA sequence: TGTGCCAGCAGTGGAGGGCAGGGGGAAGTCGGGGAGCTGTTTTTT. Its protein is CASSGGQGEVGELFF. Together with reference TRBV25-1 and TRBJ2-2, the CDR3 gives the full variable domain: EADIYQTPRYLVIGTGKKITLECSQTMGHDKMYWYQQDPGMELHLIHYSYGVNSTEKGDLSSESTVSRIRTEHFPLTLESARPSHTSQYLCASSGGQGEVGELFFGEGSRLTVL.

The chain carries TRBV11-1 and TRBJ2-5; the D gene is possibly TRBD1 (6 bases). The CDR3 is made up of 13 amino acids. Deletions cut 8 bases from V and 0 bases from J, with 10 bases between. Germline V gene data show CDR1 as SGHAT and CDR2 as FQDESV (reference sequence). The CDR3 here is CASARDNQETQYF. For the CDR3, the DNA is TGTGCCAGCGCCCGGGACAACCAAGAGACCCAGTACTTC. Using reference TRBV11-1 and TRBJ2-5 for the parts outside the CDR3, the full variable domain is EAEVAQSPRYKITEKSQAVAFWCDPISGHATLYWYRQILGQGPELLVQFQDESVVDDSQLPKDRFSAERLKGVDSTLKIQPAELGDSAMYLCASARDNQETQYFGPGTRLLVL.

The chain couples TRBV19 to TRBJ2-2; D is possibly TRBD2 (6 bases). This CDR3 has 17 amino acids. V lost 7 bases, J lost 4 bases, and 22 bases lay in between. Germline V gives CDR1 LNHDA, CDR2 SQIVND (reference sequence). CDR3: CASTLIDGPGGTGELFF. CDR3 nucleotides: TGTGCCAGTACCCTAATTGACGGCCCCGGGGGCACCGGGGAGCTGTTTTTT.

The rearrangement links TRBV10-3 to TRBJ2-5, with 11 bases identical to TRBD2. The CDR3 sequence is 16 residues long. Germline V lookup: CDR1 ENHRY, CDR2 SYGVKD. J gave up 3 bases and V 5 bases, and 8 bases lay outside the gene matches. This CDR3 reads CAISLSSGRLKETQYF. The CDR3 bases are TGTGCCATCAGTTTGTCTAGCGGGAGGCTCAAAGAGACCCAGTACTTC.

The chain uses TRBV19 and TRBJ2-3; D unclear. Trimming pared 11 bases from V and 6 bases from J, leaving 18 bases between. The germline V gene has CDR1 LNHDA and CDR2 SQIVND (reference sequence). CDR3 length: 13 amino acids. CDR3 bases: TGTGCCTCCCGGGCCGGTTCGCCGGATACGCAGTATTTT. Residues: CASRAGSPDTQYF.

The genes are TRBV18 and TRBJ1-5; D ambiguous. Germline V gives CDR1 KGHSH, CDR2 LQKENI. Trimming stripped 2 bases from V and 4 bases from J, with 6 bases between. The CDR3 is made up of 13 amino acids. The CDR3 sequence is CASSPGRNQPQHF. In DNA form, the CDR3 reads TGTGCCAGCTCACCAGGGCGAAATCAGCCCCAGCATTTT.

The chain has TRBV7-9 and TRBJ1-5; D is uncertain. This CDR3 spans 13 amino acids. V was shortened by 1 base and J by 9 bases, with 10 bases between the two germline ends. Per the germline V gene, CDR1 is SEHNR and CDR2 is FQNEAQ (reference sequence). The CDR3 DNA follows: TGTGCCAGCAGCTTAGACCCTTATCGGCCCCAGCATTTT. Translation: CASSLDPYRPQHF.

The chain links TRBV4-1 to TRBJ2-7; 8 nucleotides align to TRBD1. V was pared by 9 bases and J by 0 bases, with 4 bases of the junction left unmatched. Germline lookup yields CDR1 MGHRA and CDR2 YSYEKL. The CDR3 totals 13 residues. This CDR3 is CASKGQVSYEQYF. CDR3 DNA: TGCGCCAGTAAGGGACAGGTCTCCTACGAGCAGTACTTC.

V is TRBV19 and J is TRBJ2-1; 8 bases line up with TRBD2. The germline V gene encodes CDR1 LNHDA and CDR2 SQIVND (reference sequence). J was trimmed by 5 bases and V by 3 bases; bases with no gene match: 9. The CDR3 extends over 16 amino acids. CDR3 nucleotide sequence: TGTGCCAGTAGTATGAGACGGGGGGGCTATCACAATGAGCAGTTCTTC. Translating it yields CASSMRRGGYHNEQFF. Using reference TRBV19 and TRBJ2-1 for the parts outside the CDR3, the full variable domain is DGGITQSPKYLFRKEGQNVTLSCEQNLNHDAMYWYRQDPGQGLRLIYYSQIVNDFQKGDIAEGYSVSREKKESFPLTVTSAQKNPTAFYLCASSMRRGGYHNEQFFGPGTRLTVL.

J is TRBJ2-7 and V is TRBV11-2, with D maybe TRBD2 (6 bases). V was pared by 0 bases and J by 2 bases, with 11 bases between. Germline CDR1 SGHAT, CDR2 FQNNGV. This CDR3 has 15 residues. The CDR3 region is CASSLESGRAYEQYF. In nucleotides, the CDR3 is TGTGCCAGCAGCTTAGAAAGCGGGCGCGCCTACGAGCAGTACTTC.

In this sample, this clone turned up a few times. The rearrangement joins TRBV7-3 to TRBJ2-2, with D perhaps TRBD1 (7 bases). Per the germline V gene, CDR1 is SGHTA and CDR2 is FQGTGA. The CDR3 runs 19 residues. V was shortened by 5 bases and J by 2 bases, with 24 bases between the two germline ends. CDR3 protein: CASSPKGGVRGPNTGELFF. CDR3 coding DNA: TGTGCCAGCAGCCCTAAGGGCGGGGTGAGGGGGCCAAACACCGGGGAGCTGTTTTTT.

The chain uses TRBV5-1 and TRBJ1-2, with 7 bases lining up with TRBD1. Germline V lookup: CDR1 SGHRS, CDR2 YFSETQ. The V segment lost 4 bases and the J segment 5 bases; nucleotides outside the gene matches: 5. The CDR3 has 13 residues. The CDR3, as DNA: TGCGCCAGCAGCCTTGGGACAGCATATGGCTACACCTTC. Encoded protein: CASSLGTAYGYTF. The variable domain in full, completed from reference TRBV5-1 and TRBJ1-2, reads KAGVTQTPRYLIKTRGQQVTLSCSPISGHRSVSWYQQTPGQGLQFLFEYFSETQRNKGNFPGRFSGRQFSNSRSEMNVSTLELGDSALYLCASSLGTAYGYTFGSGTRLTVV.

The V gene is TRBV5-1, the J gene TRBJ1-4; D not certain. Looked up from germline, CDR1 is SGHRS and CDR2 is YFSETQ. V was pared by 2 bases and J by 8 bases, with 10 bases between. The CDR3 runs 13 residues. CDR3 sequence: CASSLGPTEKLFF. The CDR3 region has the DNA TGCGCCAGCAGCTTAGGCCCGACAGAAAAACTGTTTTTT.